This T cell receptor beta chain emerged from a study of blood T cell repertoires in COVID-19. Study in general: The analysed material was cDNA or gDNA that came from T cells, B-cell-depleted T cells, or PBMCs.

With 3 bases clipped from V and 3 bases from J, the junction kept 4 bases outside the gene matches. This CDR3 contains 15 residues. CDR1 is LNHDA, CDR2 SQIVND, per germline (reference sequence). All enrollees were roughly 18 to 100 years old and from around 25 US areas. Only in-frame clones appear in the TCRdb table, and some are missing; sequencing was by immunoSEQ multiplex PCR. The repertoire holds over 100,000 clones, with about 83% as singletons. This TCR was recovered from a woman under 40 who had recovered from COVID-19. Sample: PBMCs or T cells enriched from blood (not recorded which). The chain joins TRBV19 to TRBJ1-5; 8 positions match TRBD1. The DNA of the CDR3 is TGTGCCAGTAGTATTAAGGGACAGGTCAATCAGCCCCAGCATTTT. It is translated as CASSIKGQVNQPQHF.